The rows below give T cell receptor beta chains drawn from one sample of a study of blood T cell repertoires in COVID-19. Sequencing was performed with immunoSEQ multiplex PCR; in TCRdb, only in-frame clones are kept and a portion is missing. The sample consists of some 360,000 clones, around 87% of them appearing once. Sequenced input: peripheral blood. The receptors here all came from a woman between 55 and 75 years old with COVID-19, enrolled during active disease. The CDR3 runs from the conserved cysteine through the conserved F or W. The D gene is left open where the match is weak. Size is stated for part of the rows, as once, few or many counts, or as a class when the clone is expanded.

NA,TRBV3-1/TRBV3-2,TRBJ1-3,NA,TGTGCCAGCAGCCACCGCGACAGGAGCTCTGGAAACACCATATATTTT,CASSHRDRSSGNTIYF
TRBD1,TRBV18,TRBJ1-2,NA,TGTGCCAGCTCACCTGGACAGGGGGTTAACTATGGCTACACCTTC,CASSPGQGVNYGYTF
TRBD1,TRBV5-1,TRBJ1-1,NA,TGCGCCAGCAGGCGGACAGGGACGAGTGAAGCTTTCTTT,CASRRTGTSEAFF
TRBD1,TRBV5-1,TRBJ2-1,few,TGCGCCAGCAGCGTCCCGGGGACAGGGATCGCTATCCCCCAGAATGAGCAGTTCTTC,CASSVPGTGIAIPQNEQFF
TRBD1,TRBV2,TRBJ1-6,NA,TGTGCCAGCAGTTCGACAGGGCCGGGGACACCCCTCCACTTT,CASSSTGPGTPLHF
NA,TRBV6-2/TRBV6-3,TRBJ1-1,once,TGTGCCAGCAGTAAGGACAGTTTGAACACTGAAGCTTTCTTT,CASSKDSLNTEAFF
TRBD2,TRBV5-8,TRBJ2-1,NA,TGTGCCAGCAGCTTTGTCCTGGCGGGGGGGAGCTCCTACAATGAGCAGTTCTTC,CASSFVLAGGSSYNEQFF
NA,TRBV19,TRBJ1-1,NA,TGTGCCAGTAGTATAGTAGGGGCCTGGAACACTGAAGCTTTCTTT,CASSIVGAWNTEAFF
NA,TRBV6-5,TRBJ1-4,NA,TGTGCCAGCAGTCGAGGTGAAAAACTGTTTTTT,CASSRGEKLFF
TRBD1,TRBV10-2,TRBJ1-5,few,TGCGCCACCCAGACAGGGCCACATCAGCCCCAGCATTTT,CATQTGPHQPQHF
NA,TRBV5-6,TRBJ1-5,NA,TGTGCCAGCAGCTTGGTGGGGGGGCCCAATCAGCCCCAGCATTTT,CASSLVGGPNQPQHF
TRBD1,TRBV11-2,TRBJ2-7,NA,TGTGCCAGCAGCACCCGAACGGGACAGGGCCACGAGCAGTACTTC,CASSTRTGQGHEQYF
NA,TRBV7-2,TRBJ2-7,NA,TGTGCCAGCAGCTTACTAACTCAGGCGTACGAGCAGTACTTC,CASSLLTQAYEQYF
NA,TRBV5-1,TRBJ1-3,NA,TGCGCCAGCAGCTCAACCCTAGGGGTCTCTGGAAACACCATATATTTT,CASSSTLGVSGNTIYF
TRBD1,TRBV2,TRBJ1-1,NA,TGTGCCAGGGACAGGGGGCGGGCAGCTTTCTTT,CARDRGRAAFF
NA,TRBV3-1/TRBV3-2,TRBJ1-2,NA,TGTGCCAGCAGCCGTCCGGGGGGCGCTGGGACCTATGGCTACACCTTC,CASSRPGGAGTYGYTF
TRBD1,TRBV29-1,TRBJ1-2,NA,TGCAGCGTTGTTCGGACAGGGGGTAACTATGGCTACACCTTC,CSVVRTGGNYGYTF